The sequence of this TCR beta chain was determined in a study of CD8 T cells in ankylosing spondylitis. In TCRdb, the 5' RACE reads were re-called with MiXCR into one record per CDR3 protein. The sample has 650,000 to 800,000 distinct CDR3 sequences; under 20% are singletons. Study-level findings and limits: Clones tied to disease were said to be significantly enriched in matched ankylosing spondylitis synovial fluid. Clones that were linked to disease were CD8+ and were relatively rare in peripheral blood. Eight or nine highly homologous variants formed a TCR beta motif that appeared characteristic of ankylosing spondylitis blood.

Unmatched junction bases numbered 3, after V lost 1 base and J lost 2 bases. The CDR3 loop spans 15 amino acids. The germline CDR1 and CDR2 sequences are WSHSY and SAAADI. In the case of this clonotype: Its antigen remains unidentified.

Material for sequencing was blood, either unsorted or a sorted T cell fraction (not recorded which). The chain joins TRBV10-2 to TRBJ2-5; 8 nucleotides align to TRBD2. The TCR sequence derives from a male donor with ankylosing spondylitis. CDR3 amino acids: CASSEWVAGQETQYF. CDR3 nucleotides: TGCGCCAGCAGTGAGTGGGTAGCGGGGCAAGAGACCCAGTACTTC.